Listed below are T cell receptor beta chains from one sample, sequenced in a study of blood T cell repertoires in COVID-19. Produced via immunoSEQ multiplex PCR; TCRdb's table is partial and in-frame only. The repertoire holds 250,000 to 350,000 clones, about four fifths seen once, with more than 1.2% in the top ten. The sequencing sample was made of peripheral blood. The receptors stem from a human donor with COVID-19, enrolled during active disease. The donor label of this sample is uncertain. Each CDR3 is given with its conserved first and last residue. The order of the fields is V gene, J gene, D gene, clone size, CDR3 length, CDR3 protein, CDR3 DNA. A D gene is named only where the DNA matches it firmly. Rows may omit the clone size; those that give it use once, few, many or a size class.

v_call: TRBV6-6; j_call: TRBJ1-1; d_call: NA; clone_size: NA; cdr3_length: 13; cdr3_aa: CASSLQVNTEAFF; cdr3_nt: TGTGCCAGCAGTCTACAGGTGAACACTGAAGCTTTCTTT
v_call: TRBV10-3; j_call: TRBJ2-7; d_call: NA; clone_size: NA; cdr3_length: 14; cdr3_aa: CAVREGPSLPGQYF; cdr3_nt: TGTGCCGTTCGGGAAGGACCCTCGCTCCCGGGGCAGTACTTC
v_call: TRBV27; j_call: TRBJ2-5; d_call: TRBD2; clone_size: once; cdr3_length: 13; cdr3_aa: CASKGGSLETQYF; cdr3_nt: TGTGCCAGCAAAGGCGGGAGTTTAGAGACCCAGTACTTC
v_call: TRBV7-9; j_call: TRBJ1-2; d_call: TRBD1; clone_size: NA; cdr3_length: 15; cdr3_aa: CASSFYTGEGDGYTF; cdr3_nt: TGTGCCAGCAGCTTTTATACAGGGGAAGGGGATGGCTACACCTTC
v_call: TRBV9; j_call: TRBJ1-6; d_call: NA; clone_size: few; cdr3_length: 15; cdr3_aa: CASSAPGGYNSPLHF; cdr3_nt: TGTGCCAGCAGCGCCCCCGGGGGCTATAATTCACCCCTCCACTTT
v_call: TRBV30; j_call: TRBJ1-6; d_call: NA; clone_size: NA; cdr3_length: 18; cdr3_aa: CAWTRGGAASSYNSPLHF; cdr3_nt: TGTGCCTGGACCAGGGGAGGGGCCGCGAGCTCCTATAATTCACCCCTCCACTTT
v_call: TRBV18; j_call: TRBJ2-1; d_call: NA; clone_size: NA; cdr3_length: 13; cdr3_aa: CASQEDYYNEQFF; cdr3_nt: TGTGCCAGTCAGGAAGACTATTACAATGAGCAGTTCTTC
v_call: TRBV29-1; j_call: TRBJ2-7; d_call: TRBD1; clone_size: NA; cdr3_length: 15; cdr3_aa: CSAVPGQGPIYEQYF; cdr3_nt: TGCAGCGCCGTCCCGGGACAGGGCCCTATCTACGAGCAGTACTTC
v_call: TRBV5-1; j_call: TRBJ2-7; d_call: TRBD1; clone_size: NA; cdr3_length: 15; cdr3_aa: CASSSGQGYFNEQYF; cdr3_nt: TGCGCCAGCAGCTCGGGACAGGGGTACTTCAACGAGCAGTACTTC
v_call: TRBV5-4; j_call: TRBJ2-3; d_call: NA; clone_size: once; cdr3_length: 12; cdr3_aa: CASSLPADTQYF; cdr3_nt: TGTGCCAGCAGCTTGCCCGCAGATACGCAGTATTTT
v_call: TRBV1; j_call: TRBJ1-1; d_call: NA; clone_size: NA; cdr3_length: 14; cdr3_aa: CTRLPGQRNTEAFF; cdr3_nt: TGCACCAGACTCCCGGGACAGCGTAACACTGAAGCTTTCTTT
v_call: TRBV5-1; j_call: TRBJ2-7; d_call: NA; clone_size: NA; cdr3_length: 14; cdr3_aa: CASSLSTGSYEQYF; cdr3_nt: TGCGCCAGCAGCTTGTCAACGGGATCCTACGAGCAGTACTTC
v_call: TRBV7-8; j_call: TRBJ2-7; d_call: TRBD2; clone_size: NA; cdr3_length: 17; cdr3_aa: CASSFHAGAGGSYEQYF; cdr3_nt: TGTGCCAGCAGCTTCCATGCCGGGGCGGGAGGATCCTACGAGCAGTACTTC
v_call: TRBV11-3; j_call: TRBJ2-1; d_call: NA; clone_size: NA; cdr3_length: 13; cdr3_aa: CASSLLRNNEQFF; cdr3_nt: TGTGCCAGCAGCTTACTGCGAAACAATGAGCAGTTCTTC
v_call: TRBV9; j_call: TRBJ2-2; d_call: NA; clone_size: NA; cdr3_length: 15; cdr3_aa: CASSVALANTGELFF; cdr3_nt: TGTGCCAGCAGCGTAGCCCTAGCAAACACCGGGGAGCTGTTTTTT
v_call: TRBV3-1/TRBV3-2; j_call: TRBJ2-5; d_call: NA; clone_size: once; cdr3_length: 15; cdr3_aa: CASSQGLTLGETQYF; cdr3_nt: TGTGCCAGCAGCCAGGGACTTACCTTAGGAGAGACCCAGTACTTC
v_call: TRBV30; j_call: TRBJ2-6; d_call: NA; clone_size: few; cdr3_length: 14; cdr3_aa: CAWKALKGANVLTF; cdr3_nt: TGTGCCTGGAAAGCCCTCAAAGGGGCCAACGTCCTGACTTTC
v_call: TRBV3-1/TRBV3-2; j_call: TRBJ2-1; d_call: TRBD1; clone_size: few; cdr3_length: 18; cdr3_aa: CASSHGTGVGGGLDEQFF; cdr3_nt: TGTGCCAGCAGCCACGGGACAGGGGTCGGCGGGGGGTTGGATGAGCAGTTCTTC
v_call: TRBV6-1; j_call: TRBJ1-5; d_call: NA; clone_size: few; cdr3_length: 20; cdr3_aa: CASSELFGLEGEDGNQPQHF; cdr3_nt: TGTGCCAGCAGTGAACTCTTTGGGCTGGAGGGAGAGGATGGCAATCAGCCCCAGCATTTT
v_call: TRBV21-1; j_call: TRBJ2-4; d_call: NA; clone_size: NA; cdr3_length: 13; cdr3_aa: CASSWVPRNIQYF; cdr3_nt: TGTGCCAGCAGCTGGGTGCCGCGGAACATTCAGTACTTC
v_call: TRBV7-6; j_call: TRBJ2-1; d_call: TRBD2; clone_size: NA; cdr3_length: 15; cdr3_aa: CASSLIAGGPNEQFF; cdr3_nt: TGTGCCAGCAGCTTGATAGCGGGAGGGCCCAATGAGCAGTTCTTC
v_call: TRBV10-3; j_call: TRBJ2-5; d_call: NA; clone_size: few; cdr3_length: 16; cdr3_aa: CAISESMGETRETQYF; cdr3_nt: TGTGCCATCAGTGAGTCAATGGGTGAAACGCGGGAGACCCAGTACTTC
v_call: TRBV18; j_call: TRBJ1-1; d_call: NA; clone_size: NA; cdr3_length: 15; cdr3_aa: CASSPPGGRDTEAFF; cdr3_nt: TGTGCCAGCTCACCACCGGGGGGACGGGACACTGAAGCTTTCTTT
v_call: TRBV5-1; j_call: TRBJ1-6; d_call: TRBD1; clone_size: NA; cdr3_length: 15; cdr3_aa: CASSRDRSLGSPLHF; cdr3_nt: TGCGCCAGCAGCAGGGACAGGTCTTTAGGGTCACCCCTCCACTTT
v_call: TRBV3-1/TRBV3-2; j_call: TRBJ1-2; d_call: NA; clone_size: NA; cdr3_length: 15; cdr3_aa: CASSLGTSPPYGYTF; cdr3_nt: TGTGCCAGCAGCCTCGGGACATCCCCACCCTATGGCTACACCTTC
v_call: TRBV19; j_call: TRBJ2-7; d_call: TRBD2; clone_size: NA; cdr3_length: 16; cdr3_aa: CASSTLLAGGPFEQYF; cdr3_nt: TGTGCCAGTAGTACCCTACTAGCGGGAGGGCCTTTCGAGCAGTACTTC
v_call: TRBV24-1; j_call: TRBJ1-5; d_call: TRBD1; clone_size: NA; cdr3_length: 17; cdr3_aa: CATSDDRAGGSFQPQHF; cdr3_nt: TGTGCCACCAGTGACGACCGGGCAGGGGGCTCCTTTCAGCCCCAGCATTTT
v_call: TRBV5-8; j_call: TRBJ1-2; d_call: TRBD1; clone_size: NA; cdr3_length: 14; cdr3_aa: CASSQSTGNYGYTF; cdr3_nt: TGTGCCAGCAGCCAGTCGACAGGGAACTATGGCTACACCTTC
v_call: TRBV7-2; j_call: TRBJ2-7; d_call: TRBD2; clone_size: NA; cdr3_length: 15; cdr3_aa: CASSHRLAGGLEQYF; cdr3_nt: TGTGCCAGCAGCCACCGACTAGCGGGAGGTCTCGAGCAGTACTTC
v_call: TRBV28; j_call: TRBJ1-2; d_call: NA; clone_size: NA; cdr3_length: 17; cdr3_aa: CASSAAGGSQLSYGYTF; cdr3_nt: TGTGCCAGCAGTGCTGCCGGGGGGAGCCAGTTGTCCTATGGCTACACCTTC
v_call: TRBV10-3; j_call: TRBJ1-2; d_call: NA; clone_size: NA; cdr3_length: 14; cdr3_aa: CAINKGGDVGGYTF; cdr3_nt: TGTGCCATCAACAAAGGGGGGGACGTGGGTGGCTACACCTTC
v_call: TRBV19; j_call: TRBJ1-1; d_call: NA; clone_size: NA; cdr3_length: 14; cdr3_aa: CASSIGGEGTEAFF; cdr3_nt: TGTGCCAGTAGTATAGGAGGGGAGGGCACTGAAGCTTTCTTT
v_call: TRBV29-1; j_call: TRBJ1-1; d_call: TRBD1; clone_size: NA; cdr3_length: 14; cdr3_aa: CSAKDRGWDTEAFF; cdr3_nt: TGCAGCGCCAAGGACAGGGGTTGGGACACTGAAGCTTTCTTT
v_call: TRBV7-6; j_call: TRBJ2-7; d_call: NA; clone_size: few; cdr3_length: 16; cdr3_aa: CASSSSGEYPSYEQYF; cdr3_nt: TGTGCCAGCAGCTCTTCGGGGGAATATCCCTCCTACGAGCAGTACTTC
v_call: TRBV28; j_call: TRBJ1-4; d_call: TRBD1; clone_size: NA; cdr3_length: 14; cdr3_aa: CASSLQGVNEKLFF; cdr3_nt: TGTGCCAGCAGTTTGCAGGGGGTTAATGAAAAACTGTTTTTT
v_call: TRBV19; j_call: TRBJ1-1; d_call: NA; clone_size: NA; cdr3_length: 14; cdr3_aa: CASSITAGDNEAFF; cdr3_nt: TGTGCCAGTAGTATTACGGCGGGCGACAATGAAGCTTTCTTT
v_call: TRBV7-2; j_call: TRBJ1-1; d_call: NA; clone_size: NA; cdr3_length: 13; cdr3_aa: CASSFTRDTEAFF; cdr3_nt: TGTGCCAGCAGCTTCACCAGGGACACTGAAGCTTTCTTT
v_call: TRBV30; j_call: TRBJ2-2; d_call: NA; clone_size: NA; cdr3_length: 15; cdr3_aa: CAWSRGGGNTGELFF; cdr3_nt: TGTGCCTGGAGTCGCGGAGGGGGCAACACCGGGGAGCTGTTTTTT
v_call: TRBV6-5; j_call: TRBJ2-3; d_call: TRBD1; clone_size: once; cdr3_length: 14; cdr3_aa: CASSRGQSTDTQYF; cdr3_nt: TGTGCCAGCAGCCGGGGACAGAGCACAGATACGCAGTATTTT
v_call: TRBV28; j_call: TRBJ1-3; d_call: NA; clone_size: NA; cdr3_length: 17; cdr3_aa: CASRPLTGRGSGNTIYF; cdr3_nt: TGTGCCAGCAGGCCCCTTACAGGGAGAGGCTCTGGAAACACCATATATTTT
v_call: TRBV6-6; j_call: TRBJ2-7; d_call: NA; clone_size: NA; cdr3_length: 16; cdr3_aa: CASSYSRGRRTDEQYF; cdr3_nt: TGTGCCAGCAGTTACTCGAGAGGGCGACGGACGGACGAGCAGTACTTC
v_call: TRBV5-4; j_call: TRBJ2-2; d_call: NA; clone_size: NA; cdr3_length: 16; cdr3_aa: CASRAGQPTLAGELFF; cdr3_nt: TGTGCCAGCAGGGCGGGACAGCCGACCCTGGCCGGGGAGCTGTTTTTT
v_call: TRBV28; j_call: TRBJ1-4; d_call: TRBD1; clone_size: NA; cdr3_length: 15; cdr3_aa: CASSDRGGANEKLFF; cdr3_nt: TGTGCCAGCAGTGACAGGGGGGGTGCTAATGAAAAACTGTTTTTT
v_call: TRBV11-3; j_call: TRBJ2-5; d_call: TRBD2; clone_size: NA; cdr3_length: 15; cdr3_aa: CASSLASGGGETQYF; cdr3_nt: TGTGCCAGCAGCTTAGCTAGCGGAGGCGGAGAGACCCAGTACTTC
v_call: TRBV6-2/TRBV6-3; j_call: TRBJ2-7; d_call: NA; clone_size: NA; cdr3_length: 15; cdr3_aa: CASSYSTTLTYEQYF; cdr3_nt: TGTGCCAGCAGTTACTCGACTACTTTAACCTACGAGCAGTACTTC
v_call: TRBV10-2; j_call: TRBJ1-1; d_call: TRBD1; clone_size: NA; cdr3_length: 14; cdr3_aa: CASRLGQGHTEAFF; cdr3_nt: TGCGCCAGCAGATTGGGACAGGGGCACACTGAAGCTTTCTTT
v_call: TRBV10-3; j_call: TRBJ2-2; d_call: TRBD2; clone_size: once; cdr3_length: 17; cdr3_aa: CAIRKSGRADNTGELFF; cdr3_nt: TGTGCCATCAGAAAAAGCGGGAGGGCCGATAACACCGGGGAGCTGTTTTTT
v_call: TRBV7-2; j_call: TRBJ2-7; d_call: TRBD1; clone_size: NA; cdr3_length: 17; cdr3_aa: CASSHQGGTGVIYEQYF; cdr3_nt: TGTGCCAGCAGCCACCAAGGCGGGACAGGGGTAATCTACGAGCAGTACTTC
v_call: TRBV30; j_call: TRBJ1-2; d_call: NA; clone_size: NA; cdr3_length: 13; cdr3_aa: CAWNTGQGYGYTF; cdr3_nt: TGTGCCTGGAATACGGGCCAGGGTTACGGCTACACCTTC
v_call: TRBV29-1; j_call: TRBJ2-1; d_call: NA; clone_size: NA; cdr3_length: 13; cdr3_aa: CSGQEVLYNEQFF; cdr3_nt: TGCAGCGGACAGGAAGTCCTTTACAATGAGCAGTTCTTC
v_call: TRBV5-1; j_call: TRBJ1-2; d_call: NA; clone_size: NA; cdr3_length: 16; cdr3_aa: CASSSQSQGNSYGYTF; cdr3_nt: TGCGCCAGCAGCTCCCAGTCTCAGGGTAACTCTTATGGCTACACCTTC
v_call: TRBV7-2; j_call: TRBJ1-4; d_call: NA; clone_size: NA; cdr3_length: 15; cdr3_aa: CASSLFPGINEKLFF; cdr3_nt: TGTGCCAGCAGCTTATTTCCAGGGATTAATGAAAAACTGTTTTTT
v_call: TRBV6-5; j_call: TRBJ1-1; d_call: NA; clone_size: NA; cdr3_length: 13; cdr3_aa: CASSYSRVTEAFF; cdr3_nt: TGTGCCAGCAGTTACTCGAGGGTCACTGAAGCTTTCTTT
v_call: TRBV28; j_call: TRBJ2-6; d_call: NA; clone_size: NA; cdr3_length: 18; cdr3_aa: CASSSLLRVYSGANVLTF; cdr3_nt: TGTGCCAGCAGTTCTCTACTCCGGGTTTACTCTGGGGCCAACGTCCTGACTTTC